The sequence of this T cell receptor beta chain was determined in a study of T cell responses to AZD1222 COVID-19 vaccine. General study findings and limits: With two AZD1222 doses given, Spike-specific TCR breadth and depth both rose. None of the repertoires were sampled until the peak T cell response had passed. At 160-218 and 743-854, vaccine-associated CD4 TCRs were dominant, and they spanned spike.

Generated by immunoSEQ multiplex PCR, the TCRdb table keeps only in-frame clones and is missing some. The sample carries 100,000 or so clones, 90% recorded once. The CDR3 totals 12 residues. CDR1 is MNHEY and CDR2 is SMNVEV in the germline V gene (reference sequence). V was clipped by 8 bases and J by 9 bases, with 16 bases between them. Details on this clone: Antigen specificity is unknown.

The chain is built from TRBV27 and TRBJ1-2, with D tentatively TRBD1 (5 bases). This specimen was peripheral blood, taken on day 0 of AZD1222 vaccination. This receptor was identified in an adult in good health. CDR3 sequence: CASGGAGESYTF. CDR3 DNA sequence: TGTGCCAGCGGCGGGGCAGGAGAAAGCTACACCTTC.